The 29 T cell receptor beta chains below were found in one sample sequenced in a study of T-cell memory formation after mild COVID-19. TCRdb reanalysed the 5' RACE reads using MiXCR and keeps one entry per CDR3 protein. Of approximately 430,000 distinct CDR3 sequences listed, more than 20% were seen once; the top ten hold 10% to 15%. Sequencing was performed on PBMCs or a T cell subset sorted from them (not recorded which). All receptors come from an adult woman who had mild COVID-19 (a few samples of this study predate the infection). Cell type and time point are not known.

The chain joins TRBV7-6 to TRBJ1-2; 9 bases line up with TRBD1. V lost 5 bases and J lost 8; bases outside the gene matches: 9. This CDR3 has 14 amino acids. Germline V gene data show CDR1 as SGHVS and CDR2 as FNYEAQ. CDR3 amino acids: CASSRRDRADGYTF. CDR3 DNA: TGTGCCAGCAGCCGCCGGGACAGGGCGGACGGCTACACCTTC.

The chain recombines TRBV12-3 or TRBV12-4 with TRBJ1-2; D remains ambiguous. This CDR3 has 12 amino acids. Between the trimmed V and J ends, which lost 2 bases and 3 bases, there was a span of 4 bases. Written as DNA, the CDR3 is TGTGCCAGCAGTTTAAGGCACTATGGCTACACCTTC. Residues: CASSLRHYGYTF.

This clonotype has a count of ten or more. The J gene is TRBJ2-1, the V gene TRBV7-9; unclear D gene. This CDR3 has 14 amino acids. Trimming pared 3 bases from V and 8 bases from J, leaving 14 bases between. Looked up from germline, CDR1 is SEHNR and CDR2 is FQNEAQ (reference sequence). CDR3 sequence: CASSLGSLADEQFF. The CDR3 DNA is TGTGCCAGCAGCTTGGGTTCGCTGGCGGATGAGCAGTTCTTC.

The chain carries TRBV20-1 and TRBJ2-3; no reliable D call. V dropped 5 bases and J dropped 7 bases, with 22 bases sitting between them. Germline lookup yields CDR1 DFQATT and CDR2 SNEGSKA (reference sequence). This CDR3 comprises 15 residues. CDR3 loop: CSASLDSPRPYTQYF. The DNA of the CDR3 is TGCAGTGCTTCCCTAGACTCGCCAAGACCCTATACGCAGTATTTT.

This clonotype was recorded a few times. The rearrangement joins TRBV6-5 to TRBJ2-1; D perhaps matches TRBD1 (5 bases). This CDR3 is 16 amino acids long. Germline V gives CDR1 MNHEY, CDR2 SVGAGI. Trimming took off 6 bases at V and 5 bases at J, with 20 bases between the two ends. CDR3: CASSPLGAAVNNEQFF. As DNA, the CDR3 is TGTGCCAGCAGCCCCCTAGGGGCAGCTGTCAACAATGAGCAGTTCTTC.

A few counts support this clonotype. The genes are TRBV2 and TRBJ2-7; D is perhaps TRBD2 (5 bases). The CDR3 spans 12 residues. V was clipped by 9 bases and J by 0 bases, with 9 bases between them. The V gene's germline CDR1 is SNHLY and CDR2 FYNNEI. The CDR3 spells CASRTRSYEQYF. The DNA for the CDR3 is TGTGCCAGTCGGACTCGCTCCTACGAGCAGTACTTC.

The rearrangement uses TRBV12-3 or TRBV12-4 and TRBJ1-1; 12 bases are a match to TRBD1. V trimming: 7 bases; J trimming: 4 bases; junction bases outside the gene matches: 7. The CDR3 runs to 15 residues. In nucleotides, the CDR3 is TGTGCCAGCAATAATCCGGGACAGGGGGCCACTGAAGCTTTCTTT. Translating gives CASNNPGQGATEAFF.

In its sample, this clonotype was seen a few times. The V gene is TRBV18, the J gene TRBJ1-2; D not certain. This CDR3 is 14 amino acids long. The germline gives CDR1 KGHSH, CDR2 LQKENI. Deletions cut 3 bases from V and 4 bases from J, with 12 bases between. In nucleotides, the CDR3 is TGTGCCAGCTCACCCCCCGTTTCCGTCTATGGCTACACCTTC. It is translated as CASSPPVSVYGYTF.

J is TRBJ2-1 and V is TRBV9; 10 bases line up with TRBD2. The CDR3 extends over 15 amino acids. Germline V gives CDR1 SGDLS, CDR2 YYNGEE. Trimming at V came to 3 bases and at J to 7 bases, leaving 7 bases not matched to a gene. This CDR3 reads CASSAERGGRNEQFF. The CDR3 DNA follows: TGTGCCAGCAGCGCAGAGCGGGGGGGCCGAAATGAGCAGTTCTTC.

J is TRBJ1-5 and V is TRBV6-2 or TRBV6-3; tentative D call: TRBD1 (6 bases). Germline V lookup: CDR1 MNHEY, CDR2 SVGEGT. This CDR3 is 15 amino acids long. V was cut by 0 bases and J by 5 bases, with 11 bases left in between. Written as DNA, the CDR3 is TGTGCCAGCAGTTACTCGTTACAGGGCCATCAGCCCCAGCATTTT. Translated: CASSYSLQGHQPQHF.

As DNA, the CDR3 is TGCAGCGTAGAACTAGCGGGAGGGTTCACAGATACGCAGTATTTT. Protein sequence: CSVELAGGFTDTQYF. This chain links TRBV29-1 with TRBJ2-3, with TRBD2 matching over 13 bases. The trim removed 6 bases at V and 2 bases at J, leaving 5 bases unmatched. The germline V gene encodes CDR1 SQVTM and CDR2 ANQGSEA. CDR3 length: 15 amino acids.

This clonotype was detected a few times. This sequence joins TRBV20-1 and TRBJ2-5; 8 bases align to TRBD1. After removal of 5 bases from V and 5 bases from J, the junction contained 7 bases not matched to a gene. The CDR3 consists of 13 residues. Germline CDR1 DFQATT, CDR2 SNEGSKA (reference sequence). CDR3 sequence: CSAPLTGVETQYF. CDR3 bases: TGCAGTGCTCCCTTGACAGGGGTGGAGACCCAGTACTTC.

The V call is TRBV4-1, the J call TRBJ1-5; TRBD1 is a possible D gene (5 bases). CDR1 and CDR2 (germline): MGHRA, YSYEKL. V was cut by 0 bases and J by 5 bases, with 11 bases left in between. The CDR3 totals 15 residues. The CDR3 loop is CASSQDPGRDQPQHF. The DNA for the CDR3 is TGCGCCAGCAGCCAAGATCCGGGACGGGATCAGCCCCAGCATTTT.

This clonotype showed up many times. The chain has TRBV20-1 and TRBJ2-7; 10 nucleotides agree with TRBD1. The CDR3 has 15 residues. Germline CDR1 DFQATT, CDR2 SNEGSKA (reference sequence). V shed 6 bases and J 3 bases; nucleotides not matched to a gene: 11. CDR3 nucleotides: TGCAGTGCCTACGGACGGGACAGGGGTAGCTACGAGCAGTACTTC. Protein product: CSAYGRDRGSYEQYF.

This clonotype was detected only a few times. The rearrangement uses TRBV29-1 and TRBJ2-1; D not resolved. With 0 bases removed from V and 4 bases from J, the gap between germline ends came to 7 bases. Germline V gives CDR1 SQVTM, CDR2 ANQGSEA. The CDR3 has 13 residues. CDR3 loop: CSVEDERYNEQFF. In DNA, the CDR3 is TGCAGCGTTGAAGATGAACGGTACAATGAGCAGTTCTTC.

The chain links TRBV12-3 or TRBV12-4 to TRBJ2-7, with 8 positions matching TRBD1. Losses at the gene ends were 5 bases for V and 9 bases for J; bases not matched to a gene: 9. The CDR3 covers 13 residues. CDR3 sequence (DNA): TGTGCCAGCAGTCCTCAAATGACAGGGGCGCAGTACTTC. Encoded protein: CASSPQMTGAQYF.

The J gene is TRBJ1-1, the V gene TRBV18; D is possibly TRBD1 (5 bases). Trimming removed 6 bases at V and 5 bases at J, with 16 bases between. Germline V gene lookup returns CDR1 KGHSH and CDR2 LQKENI. CDR3 length: 14 amino acids. The CDR3 region is CASSNQGYGTEAFF. The DNA for the CDR3 is TGTGCCAGCTCGAATCAGGGATATGGGACTGAAGCTTTCTTT.

This clonotype was detected a few times. V is TRBV5-1 and J is TRBJ2-1; no clear D. The germline V gene encodes CDR1 SGHRS and CDR2 YFSETQ. Trimming left V 0 bases short and J 2 bases short, with 9 bases between. The CDR3 has 15 residues. CDR3 loop: CASSLDLAPYNEQFF. CDR3 nucleotides: TGCGCCAGCAGCTTGGACCTGGCCCCCTACAATGAGCAGTTCTTC.

The chain carries TRBV5-5 and TRBJ2-7; D unresolved. Trimming stripped 0 bases from V and 1 base from J, with 14 bases between. Per the germline V gene, CDR1 is SGHKS and CDR2 is YYEKEE (reference sequence). The CDR3 runs to 16 residues. The CDR3 loop is CASSLGSGVRSYEQYF. The CDR3 DNA sequence: TGTGCCAGCAGCTTGGGCTCGGGCGTACGTTCCTACGAGCAGTACTTC.

DNA of the CDR3: TGTGCCAGCAGCCAGGGGCGGCGAAATCAGCCCCAGCATTTT. Amino acid sequence: CASSQGRRNQPQHF. The V gene is TRBV3-1, the J gene TRBJ1-5, with D perhaps matching TRBD1 (5 bases). CDR3 length: 14 amino acids. With 3 bases removed from V and 4 bases from J, the gap between germline ends came to 10 bases. The germline CDR1 and CDR2 sequences are LGHDT and YNNKEL (reference sequence).

The chain couples TRBV7-2 to TRBJ2-1; no clear D gene. The length of the CDR3 is 14 residues. The germline V and J ends were trimmed by 1 base and 6 bases, with 10 bases remaining between them. CDR1 is SGHTA, CDR2 FQGNSA, per germline. In DNA, the CDR3 is TGTGCCAGCAGCTTAGTGGCAGTACTCAATGAGCAGTTCTTC. Residues: CASSLVAVLNEQFF.

This clonotype turned up a few times. The chain is built from TRBV6-6 and TRBJ2-7, with D maybe TRBD1 (6 bases). Germline assignment: CDR1 MNHNY and CDR2 SVGAGI (reference sequence). The germline V and J ends were trimmed by 6 bases and 3 bases, with 12 bases remaining between them. This CDR3 is built from 13 residues. DNA of the CDR3: TGTGCCAGCAGCCTCGGGACATACTACGAGCAGTACTTC. This codes for CASSLGTYYEQYF.

The rearrangement uses TRBV5-6 and TRBJ2-7, with D unresolved. The CDR3 spans 13 residues. Germline V gives CDR1 SGHDT, CDR2 YYEEEE. V lost 4 bases to trimming and J lost 2 bases, with 10 bases between them. The CDR3 is CASSRQFPYEQYF. The CDR3 nucleotides read TGTGCCAGCAGCCGGCAGTTTCCCTACGAGCAGTACTTC.

This clonotype has more than one count but fewer than ten. V usage is TRBV5-1 and J usage is TRBJ1-1; D possibly corresponds to TRBD1 (6 bases). This CDR3 region has 15 residues. Between the trimmed V and J ends, which lost 1 base and 0 bases, there was a span of 10 bases. Germline CDR1 reads SGHRS; CDR2 reads YFSETQ. CDR3 sequence (DNA): TGCGCCAGCAGCTTGTCGGGGGCTCTGAACACTGAAGCTTTCTTT. It encodes CASSLSGALNTEAFF.

The chain couples TRBV20-1 to TRBJ2-3, with TRBD1 as a possible D gene (6 bases). V lost 0 bases and J 0 bases, leaving 16 bases between the germline ends. The CDR3 length is 17 residues. The germline gives CDR1 DFQATT, CDR2 SNEGSKA (reference sequence). The CDR3 loop is CSARDSGAGTSTDTQYF. The CDR3 DNA follows: TGCAGTGCTAGAGATTCAGGGGCCGGAACTAGCACAGATACGCAGTATTTT.

The rearrangement links TRBV3-1 to TRBJ2-5, with D unresolved. The DNA end favors TRBJ2-7, so the J call may be wrong. This CDR3 spans 12 amino acids. CDR1 and CDR2 from the germline V gene are LGHDT and YNNKEL (reference sequence). CDR3 DNA: TGTGCCAGCAGCCCCAGATGGGCCGAGCAGTACTTC. It translates to CASSPRWAEQYF.

The chain carries TRBV29-1 and TRBJ2-1; no clear D gene. Germline V gene sequence: CDR1 SQVTM, CDR2 ANQGSEA. The CDR3 loop spans 15 amino acids. V dropped 7 bases and J dropped 0 bases, with 16 bases sitting between them. CDR3 sequence (DNA): TGCAGCGCCGTGACTGAGACCAGCTCCTACAATGAGCAGTTCTTC. It is translated as CSAVTETSSYNEQFF.

The chain is built from TRBV29-1 and TRBJ1-2, with D tentatively TRBD1 (6 bases). This CDR3 comprises 13 residues. Trimming cost V 5 bases and J 3 bases, with 13 bases left between them. From germline, CDR1 is SQVTM and CDR2 ANQGSEA. CDR3 region: CSVLRQDDYGYTF. In DNA, the CDR3 is TGCAGCGTTCTGAGACAGGATGACTATGGCTACACCTTC.

The gene calls are TRBV10-3 and TRBJ2-2; D gene unclear. Deletions cut 8 bases from V and 4 bases from J, with 17 bases between. The germline V gene encodes CDR1 ENHRY and CDR2 SYGVKD. This CDR3 is 15 amino acids long. The DNA of the CDR3 is TGTGCCATCCGCTTAACCGGTTCTTCCACCGGGGAGCTGTTTTTT. This gives the protein CAIRLTGSSTGELFF.